Each of the 31 T cell receptor beta chains below was sequenced from the same sample in a study of beta chain features in type 1 diabetes. Every bit of the isolated RNA underwent reverse transcription, so sequencing read expressed TCRB transcripts. Profiled with immunoSEQ multiplex PCR; TCRdb holds only in-frame clones, not every one. This sample has 810,000 or so clones, with roughly 15% found just once. The specimen sequenced was naive CD4+ T cells from blood. These receptors were taken from a woman aged 18-29 years in good health.

The rearrangement links TRBV28 to TRBJ2-3; a possible D gene is TRBD2 (5 bases). The V gene's germline CDR1 is MDHEN and CDR2 SYDVKM. Trimming took off 7 bases at V and 6 bases at J, with 11 bases between the two ends. This CDR3 region has 12 residues. The CDR3 coding sequence is TGTGCCAGCACTCACGGCGGGGATACGCAGTATTTT. Translation gives CASTHGGDTQYF.

This clone occurred a few times. This chain links TRBV29-1 with TRBJ2-5; D is ambiguous. Germline V gene sequence: CDR1 SQVTM, CDR2 ANQGSEA. Between the trimmed V and J ends, which lost 4 bases and 4 bases, there was a span of 4 bases. This CDR3 comprises 10 residues. This CDR3 reads CSVVVETQYF. CDR3 DNA sequence: TGCAGCGTTGTGGTAGAGACCCAGTACTTC.

On this clone: The sample has other DNA sequences that encode this CDR3 too. This chain joins TRBV28 and TRBJ2-7; the D gene is possibly TRBD1 (6 bases). V dropped 1 base and J dropped 2 bases, with 9 bases sitting between them. The CDR3 runs 14 residues. Per germline, CDR1 MDHEN and CDR2 SYDVKM. The CDR3 DNA sequence: TGTGCCAGCAGTTTATATAGGGGGACCTACGAGCAGTACTTC. As protein: CASSLYRGTYEQYF.

The chain recombines TRBV7-9 with TRBJ2-7; D gene uncertain. CDR3 length: 14 amino acids. The V gene lost 1 base and the J gene lost 3 bases, with 10 bases spanning the gap. The germline V gene has CDR1 SEHNR and CDR2 FQNEAQ (reference sequence). This chain's CDR3 is CASSLGRMIYEQYF. The CDR3 nucleotides are TGTGCCAGCAGCTTAGGACGGATGATCTACGAGCAGTACTTC.

This rearrangement joins TRBV5-1 to TRBJ2-7; D call uncertain. V lost 0 bases and J lost 0, with 7 bases in between. Germline CDR1 and CDR2: SGHRS and YFSETQ. The CDR3 covers 14 residues. The CDR3 sequence is CASSLDPFSYEQYF. The CDR3 nucleotides are TGCGCCAGCAGCTTGGACCCCTTCTCCTACGAGCAGTACTTC.

CDR3 DNA: TGTGCCAGCAGTTTCCGGGCAGGGATTAACTATGGCTACACCTTC. It codes for CASSFRAGINYGYTF. This chain uses TRBV27 with TRBJ1-2; possible D gene TRBD1, 5 bases. With 3 bases removed from V and 1 base from J, the gap between germline ends came to 12 bases. The CDR3 loop spans 15 amino acids. Germline V lookup: CDR1 MNHEY, CDR2 SMNVEV (reference sequence).

This chain joins TRBV7-2 and TRBJ2-7; D is unclear. V lost 5 bases and J lost 3, with 8 bases in between. Looked up from germline, CDR1 is SGHTA and CDR2 is FQGNSA. There are 12 residues in the CDR3. Here the CDR3 DNA reads TGTGCCAGCAGCGGAACTCGCTACGAGCAGTACTTC. It is translated as CASSGTRYEQYF.

The J gene is TRBJ1-5, the V gene TRBV21-1. TRBV21-1 is a documented pseudogene. The CDR3 runs to 17 residues. DNA of the CDR3: TGTGCCAGCAGCAAACGACCGGGACCACACTACAATCAGCCCCAGCATTTT. It codes for CASSKRPGPHYNQPQHF.

The chain couples TRBV6-5 to TRBJ1-1, with a possible D match to TRBD1 (6 bases). CDR1 is MNHEY and CDR2 is SVGAGI in the germline V gene. The CDR3 contains 16 residues. Trimming pared 2 bases from V and 3 bases from J, leaving 16 bases between. Here the CDR3 reads CASSYGGGGEDTEAFF. The CDR3 DNA reads TGTGCCAGCAGTTACGGTGGGGGGGGCGAGGACACTGAAGCTTTCTTT.

The gene calls are TRBV20-1 and TRBJ2-7; D uncertain. Germline V gives CDR1 DFQATT, CDR2 SNEGSKA (reference sequence). Trimming pared 6 bases from V and 5 bases from J, leaving 8 bases between. CDR3 length: 10 amino acids. The DNA for the CDR3 is TGCAGTGCCGGTGGCCACGAGCAGTACTTC. Its protein is CSAGGHEQYF.

The chain is built from TRBV4-1 and TRBJ2-2; D remains ambiguous. Germline assignment: CDR1 MGHRA and CDR2 YSYEKL. This CDR3 is 16 amino acids long. The V end lost 0 bases, the J end lost 3 bases, and 11 bases lay between the germline ends. In nucleotides, the CDR3 is TGCGCCAGCAGCCAAGATAGGCACAGTTACACCGGGGAGCTGTTTTTT. Amino acids: CASSQDRHSYTGELFF.

This clone was observed a handful of times. Here the CDR3 reads CSVETANTEAFF. CDR3 nucleotide sequence: TGCAGCGTTGAGACAGCTAACACTGAAGCTTTCTTT. This chain joins TRBV29-1 and TRBJ1-1, with a weak D call TRBD1 (5 bases). Trimming removed 3 bases at V and 2 bases at J, with 7 bases between. The length of the CDR3 is 12 residues. Germline CDR1 and CDR2: SQVTM and ANQGSEA.

The chain links TRBV6-6 to TRBJ1-5; 8 bases are a match to TRBD1. CDR1 MNHNY and CDR2 SVGAGI come from the germline V gene (reference sequence). The V gene end was trimmed by 6 bases and the J gene end by 6 bases; junction bases not matched to a gene: 7. This CDR3 region has 14 residues. The CDR3 is CASSSQGASQPQHF. In DNA, the CDR3 is TGTGCCAGCAGCTCCCAGGGGGCTAGTCAGCCCCAGCATTTT.

This chain joins TRBV10-3 and TRBJ2-3; 9 bases match TRBD2. Germline loops: CDR1 ENHRY, CDR2 SYGVKD. The CDR3 extends over 15 amino acids. CDR3 sequence: CGASPLAGASDTQYF. In nucleotides, the CDR3 is TGTGGTGCCTCTCCTTTAGCGGGAGCGTCAGATACGCAGTATTTT.

This clone was counted between two and nine times. V is TRBV18 and J is TRBJ2-2; D ambiguous. The germline V gene has CDR1 KGHSH and CDR2 LQKENI. The length of the CDR3 is 16 residues. V lost 1 base and J 5 bases, leaving 14 bases between the germline ends. CDR3 in DNA: TGTGCCAGCTCACCACAATCCAGGATAGAAACCGGGGAGCTGTTTTTT. Its translation is CASSPQSRIETGELFF.

The V gene is TRBV10-3, the J gene TRBJ2-3; D uncertain. Germline lookup yields CDR1 ENHRY and CDR2 SYGVKD. This CDR3 has 14 residues. Between the trimmed V and J ends, which lost 7 bases and 0 bases, there was a span of 11 bases. Written as DNA, the CDR3 is TGTGCCATCAATCAAGACCCGAGCACAGATACGCAGTATTTT. This sequence encodes CAINQDPSTDTQYF.

The rearrangement links TRBV5-4 to TRBJ2-7; 9 positions agree with TRBD1. The CDR3 is 14 amino acids. Per germline, CDR1 SGHNT and CDR2 YYREEE (reference sequence). The V segment lost 9 bases and the J segment 3 bases; nucleotides outside the gene matches: 10. CDR3 in DNA: TGTGCCACCAGGAAGGGACAGGGAGACTACGAGCAGTACTTC. Encoded protein: CATRKGQGDYEQYF.

This clone was seen a few times. The V and J genes are TRBV28 and TRBJ2-1; the D is unclear. Germline V lookup: CDR1 MDHEN, CDR2 SYDVKM. The CDR3 is 12 residues long. V gave up 4 bases and J gave up 6 bases, with 7 bases separating them. The CDR3, as DNA: TGTGCCAGCAGTTCATGGCGCAATGAGCAGTTCTTC. Translated: CASSSWRNEQFF. Full variable domain (remainder filled in from reference TRBV28 and TRBJ2-1): DVKVTQSSRYLVKRTGEKVFLECVQDMDHENMFWYRQDPGLGLRLIYFSYDVKMKEKGDIPEGYSVSREKKERFSLILESASTNQTSMYLCASSSWRNEQFFGPGTRLTVL.

This clone was counted a few times. This chain links TRBV9 with TRBJ2-3, with D maybe TRBD2 (5 bases). Trimming took off 4 bases at V and 0 bases at J, with 12 bases between the two ends. The CDR3 runs to 15 residues. CDR1 and CDR2 (germline): SGDLS, YYNGEE. CDR3 protein: CASSPGRGSTDTQYF. Written as DNA, the CDR3 is TGTGCCAGCAGCCCGGGCCGGGGAAGCACAGATACGCAGTATTTT.

The chain carries TRBV7-2 and TRBJ2-1; 10 nucleotides match TRBD2. The CDR3 is made up of 18 amino acids. V lost 0 bases and J lost 7; bases outside the gene matches: 12. The germline gives CDR1 SGHTA, CDR2 FQGNSA. In DNA, the CDR3 is TGTGCCAGCAGCTTAGCGCTTGGGGCTAGCGGGAGCAGGAATGAGCAGTTCTTC. Translating gives CASSLALGASGSRNEQFF.

The chain recombines TRBV6-1 with TRBJ2-3, with 8 bases fitting TRBD1. Germline CDR1 MNHNS, CDR2 SASEGT. V trimming: 3 bases; J trimming: 2 bases; junction bases outside the gene matches: 4. The CDR3 runs 15 residues. The CDR3 sequence is CASSDRDRTTDTQYF. The CDR3 DNA reads as TGTGCCAGCAGTGACCGGGACAGGACCACAGATACGCAGTATTTT.

This clone has only a few counts. V and J are TRBV21-1 and TRBJ1-1. TRBV21-1 is flagged as a pseudogene. The CDR3 has 16 amino acids. CDR3 bases: TGTGCCAGAACCGACAGGGGACTAGTCATGAACACTGAAGCTTTCTTT. This encodes CARTDRGLVMNTEAFF.

The chain combines TRBV7-9 with TRBJ1-2; D gene uncertain. The CDR3 runs to 16 residues. Germline V gives CDR1 SEHNR, CDR2 FQNEAQ (reference sequence). Trimming pared 1 base from V and 6 bases from J, leaving 18 bases between. The CDR3 DNA sequence: TGTGCCAGCAGCTTAGGACTGGGAGACTTTGGGGATGGCTACACCTTC. This codes for CASSLGLGDFGDGYTF. Supplemented by reference TRBV7-9 and TRBJ1-2, the full variable domain reads DTGVSQNPRHKITKRGQNVTFRCDPISEHNRLYWYRQTLGQGPEFLTYFQNEAQLEKSRLLSDRFSAERPKGSFSTLEIQRTEQGDSAMYLCASSLGLGDFGDGYTFGSGTRLTVV.

This clone came up a few times. The chain has TRBV7-2 and TRBJ2-2; 8 bases match TRBD1. Trimming took 6 bases from V and 5 from J; bases not matched to a gene: 11. The CDR3 loop spans 16 amino acids. Per the germline V gene, CDR1 is SGHTA and CDR2 is FQGNSA. The CDR3 sequence is CASRRVSGGATGELFF. The CDR3 bases are TGTGCCAGCAGGAGGGTTTCAGGGGGCGCAACCGGGGAGCTGTTTTTT.

This clone showed up just a few times. This chain connects TRBV7-9 to TRBJ2-7; TRBD2 might be the D (5 bases). V was pared by 3 bases and J by 2 bases, with 11 bases between. The V gene's germline CDR1 is SEHNR and CDR2 FQNEAQ (reference sequence). CDR3 length equals 14 residues. CDR3 in amino acids: CASSFDSGTYEQYF. CDR3 bases: TGTGCCAGCAGCTTTGATTCGGGGACCTACGAGCAGTACTTC. The full variable domain, its missing parts supplied by reference TRBV7-9 and TRBJ2-7, is DTGVSQNPRHKITKRGQNVTFRCDPISEHNRLYWYRQTLGQGPEFLTYFQNEAQLEKSRLLSDRFSAERPKGSFSTLEIQRTEQGDSAMYLCASSFDSGTYEQYFGPGTRLTVT.

This clone was seen more than once but under ten times. V is TRBV28 and J is TRBJ1-2; 9 bases are a match to TRBD1. Trimming at V came to 5 bases and at J to 7 bases, leaving 5 bases not matched to a gene. Germline V gives CDR1 MDHEN, CDR2 SYDVKM. CDR3 size: 13 residues. The CDR3 bases are TGTGCCAGCAGTGAAGGGACAGGGACTGGCTACACCTTC. Translating gives CASSEGTGTGYTF.

This clone was seen more than once but under ten times. V is TRBV18 and J is TRBJ1-1; no clear D. Per the germline V gene, CDR1 is KGHSH and CDR2 is LQKENI. V was cut by 6 bases and J by 0 bases, with 11 bases left in between. The CDR3 loop spans 14 amino acids. The CDR3 loop is CASSKDLMNTEAFF. CDR3 in DNA: TGTGCCAGCTCGAAGGACCTCATGAACACTGAAGCTTTCTTT.

This clone was seen a handful of times. The chain has TRBV18 and TRBJ2-5; TRBD2 agrees at 10 bases. The CDR3 totals 17 residues. The V segment lost 2 bases and the J segment 4 bases; nucleotides outside the gene matches: 10. Looked up from germline, CDR1 is KGHSH and CDR2 is LQKENI. As DNA, the CDR3 is TGTGCCAGCTCACCAGTCCGGACTAGCGGAGAAGGAGAGACCCAGTACTTC. Translated: CASSPVRTSGEGETQYF.

Here the CDR3 DNA reads TGTGCCAGCCAAAGTGGGTACGAGCAGTACTTC. It specifies CASQSGYEQYF. This chain uses TRBV28 with TRBJ2-7; D remains ambiguous. Trimming took off 8 bases at V and 4 bases at J, with 9 bases between the two ends. The CDR3 covers 11 residues. CDR1 and CDR2 from the germline V gene are MDHEN and SYDVKM.

The chain uses TRBV6-1 and TRBJ2-7; D is uncertain. Trimming shortened V by 4 bases and J by 4 bases, and 8 bases separated the two germline ends. The germline CDR1 and CDR2 sequences are MNHNS and SASEGT. This CDR3 is built from 12 residues. The CDR3 bases are TGTGCCAGCAGTGTTAGGAGTTACGAGCAGTACTTC. It is translated as CASSVRSYEQYF.

The table lists this clone with a few counts. The chain carries TRBV7-8 and TRBJ2-1, with D uncertain. The V gene's germline CDR1 is SGHVS and CDR2 FQNEAQ. V dropped 4 bases and J dropped 5 bases, with 15 bases sitting between them. The CDR3 covers 15 residues. CDR3 sequence: CASSSAGARNNEQFF. The DNA of the CDR3 is TGTGCCAGCAGCTCCGCCGGTGCTAGGAACAATGAGCAGTTCTTC. The full variable domain, completed using reference TRBV7-8 and TRBJ2-1, is GAGVSQSPRYKVAKRGQDVALRCDPISGHVSLFWYQQALGQGPEFLTYFQNEAQLDKSGLPSDRFFAERPEGSVSTLKIQRTQQEDSAVYLCASSSAGARNNEQFFGPGTRLTVL.